What follows are 10 T cell receptor beta chains derived from one specimen sequenced in a study of cytomegalovirus exposure and HLA in healthy donors. Vbeta (60) and Jbeta (13) primers were used in the PCR. This table comes from immunoSEQ multiplex PCR, and its TCRdb copy is limited to in-frame clones, with some not included. The data show around 140,000 clones, with approximately 80% seen just once and about 1% held by the top ten. The sample was PBMCs. All receptors come from a woman aged 55-69 years in good health and CMV-seronegative.

The chain combines TRBV29-1 with TRBJ1-2; tentative D call: TRBD1 (5 bases). In germline, CDR1 is SQVTM, CDR2 ANQGSEA. CDR3 length: 15 amino acids. V gave up 3 bases and J gave up 4 bases, with 18 bases separating them. The CDR3 here is CSVDRAVQALYGYTF. DNA for the CDR3: TGCAGCGTTGACCGGGCCGTACAGGCGCTCTATGGCTACACCTTC.

The V call is TRBV13, the J call TRBJ2-7; 9 positions match TRBD1. Germline CDR1 reads PRHDT; CDR2 reads FYEKMQ (reference sequence). The CDR3 is 19 residues long. With V trimmed by 2 bases and J by 1 base, 15 bases remained unmatched. In DNA form, the CDR3 reads TGTGCCAGCAGCTTAAGTGAACTTTATGTGGGACAGGGATCCTACGAGCAGTACTTC. Amino acid sequence: CASSLSELYVGQGSYEQYF.

This clone was seen only once. The chain couples TRBV29-1 to TRBJ1-1; D is uncertain. The CDR3 is made up of 12 amino acids. V was clipped by 4 bases and J by 0 bases, with 6 bases between them. In germline, CDR1 is SQVTM, CDR2 ANQGSEA. The CDR3 spells CSVAGVNTEAFF. In DNA form, the CDR3 reads TGCAGCGTTGCGGGTGTGAACACTGAAGCTTTCTTT.

The genes are TRBV30 and TRBJ1-2; TRBD1 aligns across 11 bases. The CDR3 has 14 amino acids. The V segment lost 5 bases and the J segment 2 bases; nucleotides outside the gene matches: 4. Germline V CDR1 and CDR2: GTSNPN, SVGIG (reference sequence). In DNA, the CDR3 is TGTGCCTGGCGGGGACAGGGGGTGAACTATGGCTACACCTTC. This sequence encodes CAWRGQGVNYGYTF.

The chain links TRBV29-1 to TRBJ1-2; D uncertain. V was pared by 6 bases and J by 8 bases, with 13 bases between. The length of the CDR3 is 11 residues. CDR1 SQVTM and CDR2 ANQGSEA come from the germline V gene. The CDR3 region has the DNA TGCAGCGTGGGCGACGGTGGCGGCTACACCTTC. Its protein is CSVGDGGGYTF.

This clone showed up just once. The genes are TRBV5-1 and TRBJ2-2; TRBD1 matches 8 bases. With V trimmed by 4 bases and J by 2 bases, 10 bases remained unmatched. Germline loops: CDR1 SGHRS, CDR2 YFSETQ. This CDR3 is 17 amino acids long. The CDR3 nucleotides read TGCGCCAGCAGCCCACGTGTCGGGACAGGAAACACCGGGGAGCTGTTTTTT. As protein: CASSPRVGTGNTGELFF.

The chain carries TRBV5-1 and TRBJ1-1; TRBD1 is a possible D gene (6 bases). V gave up 0 bases and J gave up 3 bases, with 6 bases separating them. Germline V gives CDR1 SGHRS, CDR2 YFSETQ. The CDR3 totals 13 residues. CDR3: CASSLGGHTEAFF. CDR3 DNA sequence: TGCGCCAGCAGCTTGGGGGGGCACACTGAAGCTTTCTTT. Full variable domain (rest looked up from reference TRBV5-1 and TRBJ1-1): KAGVTQTPRYLIKTRGQQVTLSCSPISGHRSVSWYQQTPGQGLQFLFEYFSETQRNKGNFPGRFSGRQFSNSRSEMNVSTLELGDSALYLCASSLGGHTEAFFGQGTRLTVV.

V gene TRBV6-4 combines with J gene TRBJ2-7; TRBD2 aligns across 7 bases. The germline CDR1 and CDR2 sequences are MRHNA and SNTAGT. Trimming cost V 4 bases and J 6 bases; bases outside gene matches: 6. CDR3 length equals 13 residues. CDR3: CASSAKTSSEQYF. The CDR3 nucleotides are TGTGCCAGCAGTGCCAAGACTAGCTCCGAGCAGTACTTC.

The V gene is TRBV27, the J gene TRBJ1-2; D ambiguous. With 5 bases removed from V and 0 bases from J, the gap between germline ends came to 10 bases. Germline CDR1 MNHEY, CDR2 SMNVEV (reference sequence). The CDR3 contains 14 residues. The CDR3 protein is CASSSLYSNYGYTF. DNA for the CDR3: TGTGCCAGCAGTAGCCTATACTCTAACTATGGCTACACCTTC.

This chain connects TRBV30 to TRBJ1-5; TRBD1 matches 7 bases. The J segment lost 1 base and the V segment lost 1 base, leaving 7 bases of the junction unmatched. CDR3 length: 16 amino acids. CDR1 and CDR2 from the germline V gene are GTSNPN and SVGIG (reference sequence). The CDR3 coding sequence is TGTGCCTGGAGTGCGGGTAGGGGGCGGAGCAATCAGCCCCAGCATTTT. Amino acids: CAWSAGRGRSNQPQHF.